This T cell receptor beta chain was observed in a study of blood T cell repertoires in COVID-19. The wider study: Acute and convalescent COVID-19 samples came from the United States, Italy and Spain. T cells, B-cell-depleted T cells, or PBMCs provided the cDNA or gDNA that served as material.

Authors' methods: Reference gene primer amplification gave estimated nucleated cell counts. TCRdb keeps only in-frame clones here, not all; method: immunoSEQ multiplex PCR. The D gene and trimming were derived from the DNA, and the V and J assignments and clone size from that table. The table shows 130,000 to 150,000 clones, with approximately 80% occurring only once. The trim removed 1 base at V and 8 bases at J, leaving 9 bases unmatched. The CDR3 runs 15 residues. Germline V gene sequence: CDR1 SGHRS, CDR2 YFSETQ. V and J are TRBV5-1 and TRBJ2-1; 7 bases agree with TRBD2. This clonotype was sampled from a man in his 70s who had recovered from COVID-19. The sample taken for sequencing was peripheral blood. For the CDR3, the DNA is TGCGCCAGCAGCTTGTCGGGACTACCAAACGATGAGCAGTTCTTC. Protein sequence: CASSLSGLPNDEQFF. Full variable domain (outside the CDR3, taken from reference TRBV5-1 and TRBJ2-1): KAGVTQTPRYLIKTRGQQVTLSCSPISGHRSVSWYQQTPGQGLQFLFEYFSETQRNKGNFPGRFSGRQFSNSRSEMNVSTLELGDSALYLCASSLSGLPNDEQFFGPGTRLTVL.